Listed here are 20 T cell receptor beta chains from one sample, sequenced in a study of T-cell memory formation after mild COVID-19. TCRdb fed the 5' RACE reads into MiXCR, producing one record per CDR3 protein. This table holds 100,000 to 130,000 distinct CDR3 sequences, around 17% found once. Sequences were obtained from PBMCs or a T cell subset sorted from them (not recorded which). These receptors all come from a man between 18 and 29 years old who had mild COVID-19 (a few samples of this study predate the infection). Cell type and time point are not known.

The J gene is TRBJ2-5, the V gene TRBV5-1; no clear D. V shed 3 bases and J shed 1 base, with 4 bases lying between them. The CDR3 is 12 residues long. The germline V gene encodes CDR1 SGHRS and CDR2 YFSETQ. The CDR3 is CASSSVQETQYF. In nucleotides, the CDR3 is TGCGCCAGCAGCTCAGTCCAAGAGACCCAGTACTTC.

The rearrangement uses TRBV20-1 and TRBJ2-1; the D gene is possibly TRBD1 (6 bases). Trimming shortened V by 2 bases and J by 6 bases, and 17 bases separated the two germline ends. Germline values: CDR1 DFQATT, CDR2 SNEGSKA (reference sequence). CDR3 length: 15 amino acids. CDR3 region: CSARLTSRGGNEQFF. The CDR3 nucleotides read TGCAGTGCTAGACTCACCTCCAGGGGCGGCAATGAGCAGTTCTTC.

V gene TRBV5-4 combines with J gene TRBJ2-5, with TRBD2 identical over 15 bases. Losses at the gene ends were 4 bases for V and 4 bases for J; bases not matched to a gene: 2. From germline, CDR1 is SGHNT and CDR2 YYREEE (reference sequence). This CDR3 is 15 amino acids long. DNA of the CDR3: TGTGCCAGCAGCGGACTAGCGGGGGGGCGAGAGACCCAGTACTTC. This translates into CASSGLAGGRETQYF.

J is TRBJ2-1 and V is TRBV12-3 or TRBV12-4, with D possibly TRBD2 on 5 matching bases. The germline V and J ends were trimmed by 10 bases and 2 bases, with 15 bases remaining between them. The CDR3 totals 14 residues. CDR3 sequence: CATLRNGAYNEQFF. CDR3 bases: TGTGCCACCTTACGAAACGGGGCCTACAATGAGCAGTTCTTC.

This clonotype has a handful of counts. The rearrangement links TRBV6-2 or TRBV6-3 to TRBJ2-5; D remains ambiguous. With 2 bases removed from V and 5 bases from J, the gap between germline ends came to 15 bases. Germline CDR1 and CDR2: MNHEY and SVGEGT. The CDR3 runs 15 residues. The CDR3 coding sequence is TGTGCCAGCAGTTACCCAAGACAATTCGGGGAGACCCAGTACTTC. Translated, it gives CASSYPRQFGETQYF.

In its sample, this clonotype was seen a few times. The chain employs TRBV12-3 or TRBV12-4 and TRBJ1-3; D remains unclear. The V gene lost 6 bases and the J gene lost 0 bases, with 12 bases spanning the gap. The length of the CDR3 is 15 residues. CDR3 DNA sequence: TGTGCCAGCAGACCTTTTACAGCCTCTGGAAACACCATATATTTT. Its translation is CASRPFTASGNTIYF.

This clonotype was detected only a few times. The chain joins TRBV19 to TRBJ2-1; perhaps TRBD2 as D (7 bases). Trimming shortened V by 1 base and J by 12 bases, and 10 bases separated the two germline ends. This CDR3 region has 12 residues. Germline-derived CDR1 and CDR2 are LNHDA and SQIVND (reference sequence). The DNA of the CDR3 is TGTGCCAGTAGTATAGGGGGGGGCTGGCAGTTCTTC. It translates to CASSIGGGWQFF.

J is TRBJ1-2 and V is TRBV6-5; no clear D gene. With 4 bases removed from V and 5 bases from J, the gap between germline ends came to 11 bases. CDR1 and CDR2 from the germline V gene are MNHEY and SVGAGI. The CDR3 sequence is 13 residues long. CDR3 coding DNA: TGTGCCAGCAGTTCGCGTTTGGGGTATGGCTACACCTTC. It encodes CASSSRLGYGYTF.

This clonotype was seen a few times. The DNA for the CDR3 is TGCAGTGCCGCCTCGGGACAGGGAATACGGTCCCAGCATTTT. It translates to CSAASGQGIRSQHF. The chain couples TRBV20-1 to TRBJ1-5; TRBD1 agrees at 9 bases. With V trimmed by 6 bases and J by 11 bases, 14 bases remained unmatched. This CDR3 has 14 residues. CDR1 is DFQATT and CDR2 is SNEGSKA in the germline V gene (reference sequence).

V and J are TRBV9 and TRBJ1-5; 12 bases align to TRBD1. V lost 4 bases and J lost 7; bases outside the gene matches: 6. Germline V CDR1 and CDR2: SGDLS, YYNGEE. The CDR3 contains 15 residues. CDR3 nucleotides: TGTGCCAGCAGCCCCGGGACAGGGGGCCGGCAGCCCCAGCATTTT. It translates to CASSPGTGGRQPQHF.

This clonotype was counted only a few times. Mismatch with germline at one junction end may stem from a read error. This chain connects TRBV5-1 to TRBJ2-3, with TRBD2 matching over 12 bases. This CDR3 has 15 amino acids. Germline V gene lookup returns CDR1 SGHRS and CDR2 YFSETQ. CDR3 sequence (DNA): TGCGCCAGCCGAGAGACTAGCGGGGGCACAAATACGCAGTATTTT. It encodes CASRETSGGTNTQYF.

This clonotype came up a few times. This rearrangement joins TRBV11-2 to TRBJ2-5, with 7 bases that match TRBD1. The ends lost 5 bases at V and 2 bases at J; junction bases unmatched: 8. The CDR3 length is 15 residues. In germline, CDR1 is SGHAT, CDR2 FQNNGV. The CDR3 nucleotides read TGTGCCAGCAGCCTGGAACCGGGACAGCAAGAGACCCAGTACTTC. Translation gives CASSLEPGQQETQYF. The full variable domain, rest sourced from reference TRBV11-2 and TRBJ2-5, is EAGVAQSPRYKIIEKRQSVAFWCNPISGHATLYWYQQILGQGPKLLIQFQNNGVVDDSQLPKDRFSAERLKGVDSTLKIQPAKLEDSAVYLCASSLEPGQQETQYFGPGTRLLVL.

The chain has TRBV27 and TRBJ1-4, with 8 bases matching TRBD1. Trimming cost V 3 bases and J 1 base; bases outside gene matches: 7. Germline V lookup: CDR1 MNHEY, CDR2 SMNVEV (reference sequence). The CDR3 loop spans 17 amino acids. The CDR3 nucleotides are TGTGCCAGCAGTTTCTCGGGAGGACAGGGAACTAATGAAAAACTGTTTTTT. This codes for CASSFSGGQGTNEKLFF.

This clonotype was seen only a few times. J is TRBJ2-1 and V is TRBV11-3; TRBD2 aligns across 9 bases. Germline assignment: CDR1 SGHNT and CDR2 YENEEA. The CDR3 consists of 20 residues. J gave up 7 bases and V 5 bases, and 24 bases lay outside the gene matches. In nucleotides, the CDR3 is TGTGCCAGCAGCCAGCCCAAAAAGAGATGGTTGGCGGGGGGGACAAATGAGCAGTTCTTC. As protein: CASSQPKKRWLAGGTNEQFF.

This clonotype occurred a few times. The J gene is TRBJ2-1, the V gene TRBV18, with 9 bases identical to TRBD1. This CDR3 spans 15 amino acids. CDR1 is KGHSH, CDR2 LQKENI, per germline. Trimming at V came to 3 bases and at J to 4 bases, leaving 4 bases not matched to a gene. CDR3 nucleotides: TGTGCCAGCTCACCCCGGGACAGGGCGTACAATGAGCAGTTCTTC. This sequence encodes CASSPRDRAYNEQFF.

This clonotype showed up many times. The chain links TRBV28 to TRBJ2-7; D not resolved. The CDR3 extends over 13 amino acids. Germline V CDR1 and CDR2: MDHEN, SYDVKM. V was cut by 6 bases and J by 3 bases, with 12 bases left in between. CDR3 nucleotide sequence: TGTGCCAGCAGGCCGTCAGAAATCTACGAGCAGTACGTC. Translated: CASRPSEIYEQYV.

This clonotype has more than one count but fewer than ten. J is TRBJ2-2 and V is TRBV5-1, with D possibly called TRBD1 or TRBD2 (5 bases each). The CDR3 has 14 residues. Trimming shortened V by 5 bases and J by 4 bases, and 12 bases separated the two germline ends. Germline CDR1 is SGHRS and CDR2 is YFSETQ. The CDR3 nucleotides are TGCGCCAGCAGGGGGACCTCCACCACCGGGGAGCTGTTTTTT. Protein sequence: CASRGTSTTGELFF.

This clonotype was picked up many times. The chain combines TRBV10-3 with TRBJ2-3; 10 nucleotides match TRBD2. The trim removed 3 bases at V and 4 bases at J, leaving 4 bases unmatched. The CDR3 length is 15 residues. Germline loops: CDR1 ENHRY, CDR2 SYGVKD. The CDR3 DNA sequence: TGTGCCATCAGTGACCCAGGACTAGCGGCAGATACGCAGTATTTT. As protein: CAISDPGLAADTQYF.

This clonotype was found a few times. The V call is TRBV5-6, the J call TRBJ1-1; TRBD1 aligns across 10 bases. Germline CDR1 reads SGHDT; CDR2 reads YYEEEE. This CDR3 has 13 residues. V was clipped by 4 bases and J by 8 bases; unmatched bases: 5. The CDR3 loop is CASSKTGGLEAFF. DNA for the CDR3: TGTGCCAGCAGCAAGACAGGGGGCCTCGAAGCTTTCTTT.

This clonotype was counted between two and nine times. The rearrangement uses TRBV29-1 and TRBJ2-1; 9 nucleotides match TRBD1. V trimming: 4 bases; J trimming: 4 bases; junction bases outside the gene matches: 8. Germline V lookup: CDR1 SQVTM, CDR2 ANQGSEA. The CDR3 has 15 amino acids. This chain's CDR3 is CSVGHRQGVYNEQFF. DNA of the CDR3: TGCAGCGTTGGACACCGACAGGGGGTTTACAATGAGCAGTTCTTC.